This TCR beta chain was profiled in a study of early T cells in non-severe SARS-CoV-2 infection. Turning to the study itself: The input, bulk RNA from unsorted whole blood, was sequenced, and chains were unpaired.

Each single cDNA molecule received a unique molecular identifier. MiXCR, applied by TCRdb to the 5' RACE reads, yields one record per CDR3 protein. This sample has about 77,000 distinct CDR3 sequences, with around a tenth found just once. This clonotype was observed a few times. Its target is not known. Study-level results: Comparison of clonotypes with VDJdb favored anti-spike CD8 responses while missing private and CD4 specificities.

Germline-derived CDR1 and CDR2 are SGHDN and FVKESK. CDR3 length equals 11 residues. Deletions cut 4 bases from V and 8 bases from J, with 7 bases between. The sequence derives from an adult who was a healthcare worker with PCR-confirmed SARS-CoV-2 infection or an uninfected control (not recorded which). This chain connects TRBV14 to TRBJ2-3; D gene unclear. Specimen: whole blood. The DNA for the CDR3 is TGTGCCAGCAGCCTAAGTACTACGCAGTATTTT. Translating gives CASSLSTTQYF.